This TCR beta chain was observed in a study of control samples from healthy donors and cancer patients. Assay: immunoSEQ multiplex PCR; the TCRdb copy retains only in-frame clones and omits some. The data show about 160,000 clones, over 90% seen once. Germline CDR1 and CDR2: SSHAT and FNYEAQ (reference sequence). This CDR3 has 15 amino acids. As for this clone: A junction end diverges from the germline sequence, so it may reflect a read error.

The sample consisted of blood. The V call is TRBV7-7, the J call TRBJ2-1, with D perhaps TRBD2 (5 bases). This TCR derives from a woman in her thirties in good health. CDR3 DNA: TGTGCTAGCAGCCTGGGAGCAGGCTCCTACAATGAGCAGTTCTTC. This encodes CASSLGAGSYNEQFF.